These 23 T cell receptor beta chains share one sample of origin, sequenced in a study of glioma-infiltrating T cells after dendritic cell vaccination. Libraries were prepared by immunoSEQ multiplex PCR; TCRdb keeps only in-frame clonotypes and omits some of them. Here the sample spans fewer than 110,000 clones, around 81% being singletons. The sample here was blood, taken before dendritic cell vaccination. The receptor set was obtained from a human donor with glioblastoma.

The rearrangement links TRBV4-1 to TRBJ1-5; a weak D match, TRBD1 (6 bases). There are 17 residues in the CDR3. Trimming pared 2 bases from V and 2 bases from J, leaving 16 bases between. Looked up from germline, CDR1 is MGHRA and CDR2 is YSYEKL. The DNA of the CDR3 is TGCGCCAGCAGCCAACCCGGACAGATTTATGGCAATCAGCCCCAGCATTTT. Its protein is CASSQPGQIYGNQPQHF.

DNA of the CDR3: TGTGCCAGCAGTGTGTCTAGCGGGGGCAGGGAGCAGTTCTTC. Translation gives CASSVSSGGREQFF. The V gene is TRBV6-4, the J gene TRBJ2-1; TRBD2 agrees at 10 bases. The ends lost 4 bases at V and 10 bases at J; junction bases unmatched: 7. Germline V gives CDR1 MRHNA, CDR2 SNTAGT. This CDR3 contains 14 residues.

The V and J genes are TRBV5-1 and TRBJ2-5; D is perhaps TRBD2 (5 bases). The CDR3 totals 15 residues. CDR1 and CDR2 from the germline V gene are SGHRS and YFSETQ. V dropped 0 bases and J dropped 5 bases, with 14 bases sitting between them. The CDR3 reads CASSLEDSNGETQYF. For the CDR3, the DNA is TGCGCCAGCAGCTTGGAGGACTCAAATGGGGAGACCCAGTACTTC.

The rearrangement joins TRBV6-5 to TRBJ1-1; unclear D gene. CDR1 is MNHEY and CDR2 is SVGAGI in the germline V gene. The germline V and J ends were trimmed by 2 bases and 5 bases, with 15 bases remaining between them. This CDR3 region has 15 residues. In DNA, the CDR3 is TGTGCCAGCAGTTACAACGCTTTAGGCGGAACTGAAGCTTTCTTT. This sequence encodes CASSYNALGGTEAFF.

The chain employs TRBV9 and TRBJ2-1; 8 bases agree with TRBD1. The J segment lost 7 bases and the V segment lost 0 bases, leaving 9 bases of the junction unmatched. Germline CDR1 and CDR2: SGDLS and YYNGEE. This CDR3 spans 16 amino acids. This chain's CDR3 is CASSVEMTGAGNEQFF. CDR3 DNA sequence: TGTGCCAGCAGCGTAGAAATGACAGGGGCAGGGAATGAGCAGTTCTTC.

V gene TRBV10-3 combines with J gene TRBJ2-7; 8 positions match TRBD1. V lost 6 bases to trimming and J lost 5 bases; unmatched junction nucleotides: 0. The germline gives CDR1 ENHRY, CDR2 SYGVKD. The CDR3 contains 11 residues. The CDR3 loop is CAIRDRDEQYF. In DNA, the CDR3 is TGTGCCATCAGGGACAGGGACGAGCAGTACTTC.

This rearrangement joins TRBV15 to TRBJ2-5; D unclear. This CDR3 is 15 amino acids long. Trimming removed 0 bases at V and 6 bases at J, with 14 bases between. CDR1 is LNHNV and CDR2 is YYDKDF in the germline V gene (reference sequence). The CDR3, as DNA: TGTGCCACCAGCAGAGATCGGAGTAGCTGGCAGACCCAGTACTTC. Protein product: CATSRDRSSWQTQYF.

The chain links TRBV27 to TRBJ2-7; 9 nucleotides match TRBD2. CDR3 size: 17 residues. The ends lost 3 bases at V and 7 bases at J; junction bases unmatched: 16. Germline V gene data show CDR1 as MNHEY and CDR2 as SMNVEV (reference sequence). CDR3 sequence (DNA): TGTGCCAGCAGTTTTGCCCCTGCTAGCGGGGCGTCGTGGGAGCAGTACTTC. It yields the protein CASSFAPASGASWEQYF.

The chain joins TRBV7-9 to TRBJ2-7; no reliable D call. The CDR3 spans 13 residues. V gave up 5 bases and J gave up 0 bases, with 8 bases separating them. Per the germline V gene, CDR1 is SEHNR and CDR2 is FQNEAQ (reference sequence). CDR3 region: CASSLQDSYEQYF. The CDR3 coding sequence is TGTGCCAGCAGCCTTCAGGACTCCTACGAGCAGTACTTC.

V usage is TRBV6-5 and J usage is TRBJ1-2; possibly TRBD1 for D (6 bases). Germline-derived CDR1 and CDR2 are MNHEY and SVGAGI. There are 15 residues in the CDR3. V lost 7 bases to trimming and J lost 7 bases, with 22 bases between them. CDR3 loop: CASKGKSVTGGGYTF. The CDR3 DNA reads TGTGCCAGCAAGGGAAAATCCGTGACAGGCGGTGGCTACACCTTC.

In this sample, this clone turned up a few times. The V gene is TRBV7-9, the J gene TRBJ1-3; no firm D call. Per germline, CDR1 SEHNR and CDR2 FQNEAQ (reference sequence). The CDR3 totals 12 residues. Deletions cut 5 bases from V and 8 bases from J, with 10 bases between. CDR3 amino acids: CASSRGLDTIYF. CDR3 DNA: TGTGCCAGCAGCCGAGGTCTAGACACCATATATTTT.

The chain employs TRBV7-9 and TRBJ2-3; 9 bases line up with TRBD1. The V and J ends lost 5 bases and 6 bases, in that order; junction bases with no gene match: 9. Per the germline V gene, CDR1 is SEHNR and CDR2 is FQNEAQ (reference sequence). The CDR3 has 15 amino acids. The CDR3 loop is CASSRRDREPDTQYF. The CDR3 DNA reads as TGTGCCAGCAGCCGCCGGGACAGGGAACCCGATACGCAGTATTTT.

The J gene is TRBJ2-2, the V gene TRBV4-3, with TRBD2 matching 11 bases. CDR1 is LGHNA, CDR2 YSLEER, per germline. The CDR3 has 16 residues. The V and J ends lost 2 bases and 6 bases, in that order; junction bases with no gene match: 5. The CDR3 loop reads CASSQSSGGASGELFF. In DNA form, the CDR3 reads TGCGCCAGCAGCCAAAGTAGCGGGGGGGCCTCCGGGGAGCTGTTTTTT.

In this sample, this clone turned up a few times. V usage is TRBV14 and J usage is TRBJ2-7; 12 bases match TRBD2. From germline, CDR1 is SGHDN and CDR2 FVKESK. V trimming: 4 bases; J trimming: 4 bases; junction bases outside the gene matches: 5. There are 15 residues in the CDR3. CDR3 region: CASSRRLAGEYEQYF. The CDR3 DNA reads TGTGCCAGCAGCCGACGACTAGCGGGGGAATACGAGCAGTACTTC.

The V gene is TRBV7-6, the J gene TRBJ2-1; D remains ambiguous. This CDR3 comprises 12 residues. The V end was cut by 5 bases, the J end by 5 bases, with 7 bases between. Germline CDR1 is SGHVS and CDR2 is FNYEAQ. This CDR3 is CASSPVDNEQFF. The CDR3 DNA is TGTGCCAGCAGCCCCGTTGACAATGAGCAGTTCTTC.

V and J are TRBV30 and TRBJ2-7; D perhaps matches TRBD2 (7 bases). CDR3 length: 14 residues. V was shortened by 6 bases and J by 1 base, with 16 bases between the two germline ends. The germline CDR1 and CDR2 sequences are GTSNPN and SVGIG (reference sequence). CDR3 sequence: CACGGGGQSYEQYF. CDR3 in DNA: TGTGCCTGCGGTGGGGGGGGCCAATCCTACGAGCAGTACTTC.

This chain connects TRBV7-2 to TRBJ1-1; no definite D call. V was shortened by 1 base and J by 4 bases, with 4 bases between the two germline ends. Germline CDR1 SGHTA, CDR2 FQGNSA. The CDR3 totals 12 residues. The chain's CDR3 is CASSLVRTEAFF. The CDR3, as DNA: TGTGCCAGCAGCTTAGTTCGCACTGAAGCTTTCTTT.

The chain carries TRBV9 and TRBJ2-1, with TRBD2 matching 10 bases. The length of the CDR3 is 16 residues. V shed 5 bases and J 0 bases; nucleotides not matched to a gene: 5. CDR1 is SGDLS and CDR2 is YYNGEE in the germline V gene. CDR3 loop: CASSASGGPSYNEQFF. The CDR3 DNA reads TGTGCCAGCAGTGCTAGCGGGGGACCCTCCTACAATGAGCAGTTCTTC.

The gene calls are TRBV7-9 and TRBJ2-1; a weak D match, TRBD2 (6 bases). The CDR3 contains 13 residues. V was clipped by 3 bases and J by 10 bases, with 13 bases between them. Looked up from germline, CDR1 is SEHNR and CDR2 is FQNEAQ (reference sequence). The CDR3 nucleotides read TGTGCCAGCAGCTTGTATATGGCGGGGGAGCAGTTCTTC. This gives the protein CASSLYMAGEQFF.

The chain recombines TRBV27 with TRBJ2-7, with 10 bases that match TRBD1. V shed 7 bases, J shed 1 base, and the junction held 4 bases outside the gene matches. Germline V gene lookup returns CDR1 MNHEY and CDR2 SMNVEV (reference sequence). The CDR3 is 14 amino acids. The CDR3 nucleotides are TGTGCCAGCAAGGGGGACAGGGGATCCTACGAGCAGTACTTC. Translation gives CASKGDRGSYEQYF.

The V gene is TRBV13, the J gene TRBJ2-3; D may be TRBD1 (5 bases). CDR3 length equals 14 residues. The V and J ends lost 3 bases and 8 bases respectively, with 15 bases between them. Germline CDR1 reads PRHDT; CDR2 reads FYEKMQ (reference sequence). The CDR3 DNA reads as TGTGCCAGCAGCTTTGAAAGGGGAAGGGTTACGCAGTATTTT. This translates into CASSFERGRVTQYF.

The V call is TRBV18, the J call TRBJ2-7; 7 bases match TRBD1. Germline lookup yields CDR1 KGHSH and CDR2 LQKENI. The CDR3 is 15 amino acids. Trimming took 2 bases from V and 0 from J; bases not matched to a gene: 4. CDR3 protein: CASSPDSGGSYEQYF. In DNA form, the CDR3 reads TGTGCCAGCTCACCAGATTCAGGGGGCTCCTACGAGCAGTACTTC.

This chain links TRBV11-2 with TRBJ2-3; the match to TRBD2 covers 15 bases. Germline CDR1 is SGHAT and CDR2 is FQNNGV. V was clipped by 5 bases and J by 6 bases; unmatched bases: 12. This CDR3 comprises 18 residues. This chain's CDR3 is CASSPGWRTSGGADTQYF. The CDR3 DNA follows: TGTGCCAGCAGCCCAGGGTGGAGGACTAGCGGGGGGGCCGATACGCAGTATTTT.